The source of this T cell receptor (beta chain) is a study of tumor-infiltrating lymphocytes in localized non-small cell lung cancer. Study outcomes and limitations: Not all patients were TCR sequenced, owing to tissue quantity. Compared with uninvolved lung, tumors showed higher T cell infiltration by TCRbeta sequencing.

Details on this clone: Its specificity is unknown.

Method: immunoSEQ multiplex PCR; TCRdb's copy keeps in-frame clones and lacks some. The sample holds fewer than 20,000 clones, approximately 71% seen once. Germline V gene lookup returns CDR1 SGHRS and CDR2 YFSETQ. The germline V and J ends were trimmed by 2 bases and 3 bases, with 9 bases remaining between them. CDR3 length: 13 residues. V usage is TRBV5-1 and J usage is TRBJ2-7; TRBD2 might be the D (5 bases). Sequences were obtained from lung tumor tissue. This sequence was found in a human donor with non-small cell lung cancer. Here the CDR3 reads CASSLGSGYEQYF. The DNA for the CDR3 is TGCGCCAGCAGCTTAGGGAGTGGCTACGAGCAGTACTTC.